What follows is one T cell receptor (beta chain) and its context. What it binds is not known. V dropped 4 bases and J dropped 0; count of bases not matched to a gene: 14. Per the germline V gene, CDR1 is SGHRS and CDR2 is YFSETQ. This CDR3 comprises 18 residues. This entry belongs to a study of shared clonotypes between healthy human individuals. Assay runs were performed at deep level. TCRdb's copy holds only in-frame clones and misses some; the assay was immunoSEQ multiplex PCR. The data show about 2 million clones, with about 94% seen just once and around 1.1% held by the top ten. CD45RO-negative, CCR7-selected cells formed the naive CD8 fraction, which excluded terminally differentiated effector memory CD45RA+ cells. Study findings and constraints: Owing to a small donor count, the genetic and exposure-history diversity represented was limited. Only blood was sampled; tissue repertoires likely differ.

The specimen sequenced was naive CD8+ T cells sorted from blood. V usage is TRBV5-1 and J usage is TRBJ2-3, with TRBD2 matching over 7 bases. The TCR sequence derives from a man younger than 35 in good health. The CDR3 loop is CASSPTAVGSGSTDTQYF. The CDR3 nucleotides read TGCGCCAGCAGCCCGACAGCGGTTGGTAGCGGGAGCACAGATACGCAGTATTTT.